These 20 T cell receptor beta chains were sequenced from one sample in a study of blood T cells in healthy people across ages (dated by TCRdb to between 2015 and 2017). Libraries were prepared through 5' RACE. TCRdb lists the instrument as Illumina HiSeq 2500. The second PCR ran for roughly 7 to 11 cycles and used a J-beta primer mix along with a sample-barcoded 5' primer. The raw public data were reprocessed by TCRdb itself: fastp quality trimming at Q25, MiXCR clonotype calling, in-frame beta chains only. Identical CDR3 proteins give one entry, which carries the most common genes and DNA. Recorded for this sample are about 840,000 distinct CDR3 sequences; 25% to 35% of them occurred a single time. The top ten constitute around 9.6% of the sample. The sample also formed part of further work on T cells of mothers and their children.

Sequenced input: blood. The receptor set was obtained from a woman in her thirties or forties in good health.

This clonotype was detected many times. J is TRBJ2-5 and V is TRBV7-2; maybe TRBD2 (6 bases). Trimming removed 5 bases from V and 5 bases from J, with 15 bases in between. This CDR3 comprises 14 residues. The germline CDR1 and CDR2 sequences are SGHTA and FQGNSA. The CDR3, as DNA: TGTGCCAGCAGCCCCGGGGGAGTGGTGGAGACCCAGTACTTC. It translates to CASSPGGVVETQYF. Full variable domain (rest looked up from reference TRBV7-2 and TRBJ2-5): GAGVSQSPSNKVTEKGKDVELRCDPISGHTALYWYRQSLGQGLEFLIYFQGNSAPDKSGLPSDRFSAERTGGSVSTLTIQRTQQEDSAVYLCASSPGGVVETQYFGPGTRLLVL.

This chain uses TRBV24-1 with TRBJ1-5; 9 positions match TRBD1. V trimming: 5 bases; J trimming: 5 bases; junction bases outside the gene matches: 9. The CDR3 is 16 residues long. Germline V gene sequence: CDR1 KGHDR, CDR2 SFDVKD. The CDR3 DNA reads as TGTGCCACCAGTGCCACCGGACAGGGGATGGATCAGCCCCAGCATTTT. Amino acids: CATSATGQGMDQPQHF.

This chain joins TRBV20-1 and TRBJ1-1; tentatively, D is TRBD1 (6 bases). The CDR3 is made up of 15 amino acids. The germline gives CDR1 DFQATT, CDR2 SNEGSKA (reference sequence). Trimming stripped 3 bases from V and 1 base from J, with 15 bases between. The DNA for the CDR3 is TGCAGTGCTAGTAACAGGGCGGGAAGGAACACTGAAGCTTTCTTT. Amino acid sequence: CSASNRAGRNTEAFF.

This clonotype showed up many times. As DNA, the CDR3 is TGTGCCAGCAGCGTGGACAGGGGAAATTCACCCCTCCACTTT. Translating gives CASSVDRGNSPLHF. This chain uses TRBV12-3 or TRBV12-4 with TRBJ1-6; 9 nucleotides align to TRBD1. The CDR3 is made up of 14 amino acids. Trimming took 6 bases from V and 7 from J; bases not matched to a gene: 4.

J is TRBJ1-2 and V is TRBV29-1; perhaps TRBD1 as D (5 bases). With 2 bases removed from V and 6 bases from J, the gap between germline ends came to 10 bases. The germline V gene encodes CDR1 SQVTM and CDR2 ANQGSEA. CDR3 length equals 12 residues. The CDR3 reads CSVERDLNGYTF. DNA of the CDR3: TGCAGCGTTGAAAGGGACCTTAATGGCTACACCTTC. Variable domain in full (rest from reference TRBV29-1 and TRBJ1-2): SAVISQKPSRDICQRGTSLTIQCQVDSQVTMMFWYRQQPGQSLTLIATANQGSEATYESGFVIDKFPISRPNLTFSTLTVSNMSPEDSSIYLCSVERDLNGYTFGSGTRLTVV.

This clonotype was seen a handful of times. J is TRBJ2-3 and V is TRBV15; 12 bases agree with TRBD2. Losses at the gene ends were 0 bases for V and 3 bases for J; bases not matched to a gene: 4. Germline V lookup: CDR1 LNHNV, CDR2 YYDKDF (reference sequence). The CDR3 sequence is 17 residues long. The CDR3 DNA sequence: TGTGCCACCAGCAGAGATAGGACTAGCGGGGCAACAGATACGCAGTATTTT. Translated, it gives CATSRDRTSGATDTQYF.

This clonotype showed up just a few times. The CDR3 DNA reads TGCAGCGAACGCCGCCGGGACACAGACGGCGAGCAGTACTTC. Its protein is CSERRRDTDGEQYF. The rearrangement uses TRBV20-1 and TRBJ2-7; tentatively, D is TRBD1 (6 bases). The CDR3 is 14 residues long. CDR1 is DFQATT, CDR2 SNEGSKA, per germline (reference sequence).

This clonotype has a handful of counts. The V and J genes are TRBV3-1 and TRBJ1-2; D remains ambiguous. V dropped 1 base and J dropped 2 bases, with 8 bases sitting between them. The CDR3 has 14 amino acids. CDR1 is LGHDT and CDR2 is YNNKEL in the germline V gene (reference sequence). CDR3 coding DNA: TGTGCCAGCAGCCAAGTTGAAAGGAACTATGGCTACACCTTC. Residues: CASSQVERNYGYTF.

The chain is built from TRBV6-6 and TRBJ2-2, with 8 bases matching TRBD1. Per germline, CDR1 MNHNY and CDR2 SVGAGI (reference sequence). The CDR3 sequence is 14 residues long. V shed 8 bases and J 5 bases; nucleotides not matched to a gene: 7. CDR3 nucleotide sequence: TGTGCCAGCCTATGGACAGGGAGGACCGGGGAGCTGTTTTTT. Its protein product is CASLWTGRTGELFF.

This clonotype was counted between two and nine times. The CDR3 DNA reads as TGTGCCAGCAGTTACACGATACGAGGCAATCAGCCCCAGCATTTT. This gives the protein CASSYTIRGNQPQHF. The chain has TRBV28 and TRBJ1-5; D is unresolved. Trimming shortened V by 4 bases and J by 2 bases, and 12 bases separated the two germline ends. The germline V gene has CDR1 MDHEN and CDR2 SYDVKM. The CDR3 length is 15 residues.

The chain recombines TRBV5-1 with TRBJ2-3, with D possibly matching TRBD2 (5 bases). CDR1 is SGHRS, CDR2 YFSETQ, per germline. The V end lost 0 bases, the J end lost 2 bases, and 13 bases lay between the germline ends. The CDR3 sequence is 16 residues long. The CDR3 coding sequence is TGCGCCAGCAGCTTGGTCGAGGACTTTGACACAGATACGCAGTATTTT. Translating it yields CASSLVEDFDTDTQYF.

This clonotype was seen a handful of times. The V and J genes are TRBV6-6 and TRBJ1-1; 9 nucleotides match TRBD1. The CDR3 extends over 16 amino acids. The V gene end was trimmed by 7 bases and the J gene end by 0 bases; junction bases not matched to a gene: 9. From germline, CDR1 is MNHNY and CDR2 SVGAGI (reference sequence). The CDR3 is CASTSGTGFMNTEAFF. The CDR3 coding sequence is TGTGCCAGCACCTCCGGGACAGGGTTCATGAACACTGAAGCTTTCTTT.

The chain joins TRBV6-6 to TRBJ1-6, with 9 bases fitting TRBD1. V trimming: 6 bases; J trimming: 7 bases; junction bases outside the gene matches: 4. The CDR3 has 14 amino acids. Germline V gene sequence: CDR1 MNHNY, CDR2 SVGAGI (reference sequence). CDR3 DNA: TGTGCCAGCAGGGAAGGACAGGGGAATTCACCCCTCCACTTT. It encodes CASREGQGNSPLHF.

A remark on this clonotype: With a much larger clone just one base away, this may be a read error. The chain is built from TRBV28 and TRBJ1-2, with no clear D. The CDR3 runs 11 residues. Germline V lookup: CDR1 MDHEN, CDR2 SYDVKM. CDR3 DNA: TGTGTCAGCGGGATAAACTATGGCTACACCTTC. It yields the protein CVSGINYGYTF.

This clonotype appeared a few times. The V and J genes are TRBV20-1 and TRBJ2-5, with 7 bases lining up with TRBD1. The CDR3 totals 14 residues. Germline V gives CDR1 DFQATT, CDR2 SNEGSKA (reference sequence). The V gene end was trimmed by 7 bases and the J gene end by 2 bases; junction bases not matched to a gene: 10. The CDR3 coding sequence is TGCAGTGTTTCCTCTCACAGGGGTCAAGAGACCCAGTACTTC. Protein sequence: CSVSSHRGQETQYF.

V usage is TRBV6-6 and J usage is TRBJ2-7, with 8 bases identical to TRBD1. CDR3 length: 15 residues. Germline-derived CDR1 and CDR2 are MNHNY and SVGAGI (reference sequence). V gave up 2 bases and J gave up 2 bases; unmatched junction bases: 5. The CDR3 loop reads CASSYGTGATYEQYF. The CDR3 DNA reads as TGTGCCAGCAGTTACGGGACAGGCGCTACCTACGAGCAGTACTTC.

As concerns this clonotype: A clone one base away is much larger, so this may be a read error. The genes are TRBV20-1 and TRBJ2-5, with D perhaps TRBD2 (6 bases). CDR3 size: 12 residues. Per germline, CDR1 DFQATT and CDR2 SNEGSKA (reference sequence). This CDR3 is CRASVGFATQYF. CDR3 DNA: TGCAGGGCTAGCGTGGGATTTGCGACCCAGTACTTC.

In the case of this clonotype: A read error may account for a junction end that differs from germline. The CDR3 here is CASSLGSGRAYEQYF. Written as DNA, the CDR3 is TGTGCCAGCAGCTTAGGAAGCGGGAGGGCCTATGAGCAGTACTTC. This chain links TRBV7-9 with TRBJ2-7; 10 nucleotides match TRBD2. Germline CDR1 and CDR2: SEHNR and FQNEAQ (reference sequence). The CDR3 spans 15 residues.

Concerning this clonotype itself: One junction end disagrees with the germline gene, perhaps due to a read error. The chain recombines TRBV7-2 with TRBJ2-1, with 8 bases matching TRBD1. Germline V lookup: CDR1 SGHTA, CDR2 FQGNSA. There are 15 residues in the CDR3. CDR3 nucleotides: TGTGCCAGCAGCTTAGACAGGGGGGTGCACAATAAGCAGTTCTTC. Translation gives CASSLDRGVHNKQFF.

This clonotype has a handful of counts. This chain connects TRBV7-2 to TRBJ2-5; maybe TRBD2 (6 bases). V gave up 1 base and J gave up 4 bases, with 16 bases separating them. The CDR3 sequence is 16 residues long. Germline CDR1 and CDR2: SGHTA and FQGNSA. CDR3 sequence reads: CASSLGVGLIPETQYF. The CDR3 DNA follows: TGTGCCAGCAGCTTAGGGGTTGGACTAATCCCAGAGACCCAGTACTTC.